Shown below are 15 T cell receptor beta chains from a single sample sequenced in a study of blood T cell repertoires in COVID-19. Clones were read by immunoSEQ multiplex PCR, and TCRdb kept only the in-frame ones, dropping some. This sample carries 200,000 to 250,000 clones, just under 85% of them seen once, and the ten largest clones take 7.6%. Material: peripheral blood. Receptor source: a woman aged 45-65 years with active or convalescent COVID-19.

This clone was detected a few times. The rearrangement links TRBV19 to TRBJ1-2; D possibly corresponds to TRBD1 (5 bases). The V gene's germline CDR1 is LNHDA and CDR2 SQIVND (reference sequence). The CDR3 contains 13 residues. Trimming pared 3 bases from V and 5 bases from J, leaving 10 bases between. The CDR3 sequence is CASSIAREYGYTF. The CDR3, as DNA: TGTGCCAGTAGTATCGCCAGGGAATATGGCTACACCTTC.

This chain joins TRBV3-1 (or the pseudogene TRBV3-2) and TRBJ1-4; 8 nucleotides line up with TRBD1. V was pared by 3 bases and J by 5 bases, with 2 bases of the junction left unmatched. The CDR3 is 14 amino acids. Germline CDR1 is LGHDT and CDR2 is YNNKEL (reference sequence). The CDR3 sequence: CASSHTGGNEKLFF. In nucleotides, the CDR3 is TGTGCCAGCAGCCATACAGGGGGGAATGAAAAACTGTTTTTT.

V is TRBV2 and J is TRBJ1-2; D not resolved. CDR1 is SNHLY, CDR2 FYNNEI, per germline. Deletions cut 1 base from V and 8 bases from J, with 14 bases between. CDR3 size: 14 residues. The CDR3 reads CASSEGAGLRGYTF. The DNA for the CDR3 is TGTGCCAGCAGTGAAGGTGCCGGACTGAGGGGCTACACCTTC.

The V gene is TRBV2, the J gene TRBJ1-1, with TRBD1 matching over 7 bases. This CDR3 has 14 residues. V was clipped by 8 bases and J by 7 bases; unmatched bases: 13. The germline CDR1 and CDR2 sequences are SNHLY and FYNNEI. CDR3 nucleotide sequence: TGTGCCAGCTCCCTACGGGGTTGGACAGGTGAAGCTTTCTTT. It codes for CASSLRGWTGEAFF.

CDR3 amino acids: CASSSNGGWGTDTQYF. The CDR3 DNA reads TGCGCCAGCAGCTCAAACGGGGGTTGGGGGACAGATACGCAGTATTTT. The gene calls are TRBV5-1 and TRBJ2-3; D is possibly TRBD2 (6 bases). Between the trimmed V and J ends, which lost 3 bases and 3 bases, there was a span of 17 bases. From germline, CDR1 is SGHRS and CDR2 YFSETQ. The CDR3 is made up of 16 amino acids.

This clone was seen only a few times. This chain joins TRBV10-3 and TRBJ1-3; D gene uncertain. This CDR3 region has 15 residues. The ends were cut back, 0 bases at V and 0 bases at J, with 6 bases in the middle. Germline CDR1 and CDR2: ENHRY and SYGVKD. CDR3 residues: CAISESIFSGNTIYF. DNA of the CDR3: TGTGCCATCAGTGAGTCTATATTCTCTGGAAACACCATATATTTT.

The chain couples TRBV5-1 to TRBJ2-3, with D perhaps matching TRBD2 (6 bases). The CDR3 contains 15 residues. CDR1 and CDR2 from the germline V gene are SGHRS and YFSETQ. The V and J ends lost 5 bases and 6 bases respectively, with 19 bases between them. The CDR3 DNA sequence: TGCGCCAGCAGTTTTTCCGGGACGGAGGGGGATACGCAGTATTTT. Its protein is CASSFSGTEGDTQYF.

The CDR3 sequence is CASRARAGSYEQYV. Here the CDR3 DNA reads TGTGCCAGCAGGGCCCGGGCGGGGTCGTACGAGCAGTACGTC. The rearrangement uses TRBV6-5 and TRBJ2-7; maybe TRBD2 (6 bases). This CDR3 spans 14 amino acids. Germline CDR1 reads MNHEY; CDR2 reads SVGAGI. With 6 bases removed from V and 4 bases from J, the gap between germline ends came to 16 bases.

The chain combines TRBV9 with TRBJ2-3; 12 bases align to TRBD1. The V segment lost 3 bases and the J segment 2 bases; nucleotides outside the gene matches: 4. The CDR3 has 16 residues. The germline V gene encodes CDR1 SGDLS and CDR2 YYNGEE. The CDR3 region is CASSAGQGASTDTQYF. The CDR3 coding sequence is TGTGCCAGCAGCGCGGGACAGGGGGCCTCCACAGATACGCAGTATTTT.

V and J are TRBV2 and TRBJ2-5; 9 bases fit TRBD1. The V gene's germline CDR1 is SNHLY and CDR2 FYNNEI. V gave up 8 bases and J gave up 4 bases; unmatched junction bases: 2. This CDR3 contains 12 residues. The CDR3: CASLDRGETQYF. In nucleotides, the CDR3 is TGTGCCAGCCTGGACAGGGGAGAGACCCAGTACTTC.

V is TRBV4-1 and J is TRBJ1-1, with a possible D match to TRBD1 (5 bases). V was trimmed by 0 bases and J by 4 bases, leaving 12 bases between them. CDR1 and CDR2 from the germline V gene are MGHRA and YSYEKL. This CDR3 has 15 residues. The CDR3 DNA reads TGCGCCAGCAGCCAAGATCGGGGGACGGGCACTGAAGCTTTCTTT. Its protein is CASSQDRGTGTEAFF.

At least ten counts were recorded for this clone. The sample carries other DNA sequences with the same CDR3. This chain links TRBV5-1 with TRBJ1-5; D unclear. CDR1 and CDR2 from the germline V gene are SGHRS and YFSETQ. The CDR3 totals 14 residues. V dropped 2 bases and J dropped 3 bases, with 9 bases sitting between them. CDR3 sequence: CASSLDGVNQPQHF. The CDR3 DNA sequence: TGCGCCAGCAGCTTAGACGGGGTCAATCAGCCCCAGCATTTT.

The V and J genes are TRBV5-5 and TRBJ1-1, with D perhaps matching TRBD1 (5 bases). CDR1 and CDR2 (germline): SGHKS, YYEKEE (reference sequence). Between the trimmed V and J ends, which lost 4 bases and 0 bases, there was a span of 13 bases. CDR3 size: 15 residues. The CDR3 sequence: CASSPRRGLNTEAFF. CDR3 sequence (DNA): TGTGCCAGCAGCCCCCGCCGGGGGTTGAACACTGAAGCTTTCTTT.

This clone was found once. One end of the junction is discordant with germline, which a read error may explain. The chain joins TRBV7-7 to TRBJ2-3; 12 bases line up with TRBD2. In germline, CDR1 is SSHAT, CDR2 FNYEAQ (reference sequence). This CDR3 spans 12 amino acids. CDR3 loop: CASSLKTSGSKF. CDR3 sequence (DNA): TGTGCCAGCAGCTTGAAGACTAGCGGGAGTAAATTT.

The chain recombines TRBV29-1 with TRBJ2-2; TRBD2 matches at 13 bases. V gave up 6 bases and J gave up 6 bases; unmatched junction bases: 10. The CDR3 runs 16 residues. Germline V gives CDR1 SQVTM, CDR2 ANQGSEA. CDR3 amino acids: CSVLRTSGGPSGELFF. The CDR3 DNA reads TGCAGCGTGCTGAGGACTAGCGGGGGTCCTTCCGGGGAGCTGTTTTTT.